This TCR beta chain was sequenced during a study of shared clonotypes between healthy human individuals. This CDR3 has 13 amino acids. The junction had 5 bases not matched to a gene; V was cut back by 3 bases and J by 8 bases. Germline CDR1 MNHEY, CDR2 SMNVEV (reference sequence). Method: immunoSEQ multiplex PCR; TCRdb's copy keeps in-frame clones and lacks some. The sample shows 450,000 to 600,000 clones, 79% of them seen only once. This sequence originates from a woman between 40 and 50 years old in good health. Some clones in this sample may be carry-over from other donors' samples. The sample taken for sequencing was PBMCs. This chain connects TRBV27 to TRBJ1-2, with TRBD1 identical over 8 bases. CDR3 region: CASSFPGGRGYTF. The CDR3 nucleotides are TGTGCCAGCAGTTTCCCAGGGGGCCGCGGCTACACCTTC.